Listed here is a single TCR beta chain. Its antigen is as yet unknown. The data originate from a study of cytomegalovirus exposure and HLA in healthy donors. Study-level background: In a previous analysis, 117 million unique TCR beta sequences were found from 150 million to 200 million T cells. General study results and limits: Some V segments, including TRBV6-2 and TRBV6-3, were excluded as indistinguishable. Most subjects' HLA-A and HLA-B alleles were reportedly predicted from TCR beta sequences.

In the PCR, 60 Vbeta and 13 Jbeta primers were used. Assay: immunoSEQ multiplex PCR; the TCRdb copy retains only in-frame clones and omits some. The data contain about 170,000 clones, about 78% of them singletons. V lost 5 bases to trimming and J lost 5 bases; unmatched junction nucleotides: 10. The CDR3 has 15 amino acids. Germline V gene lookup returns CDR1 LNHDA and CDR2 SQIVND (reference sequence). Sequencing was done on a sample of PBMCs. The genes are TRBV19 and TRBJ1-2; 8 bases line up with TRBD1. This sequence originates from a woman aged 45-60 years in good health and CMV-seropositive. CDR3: CASSFPGGAGYGYTF. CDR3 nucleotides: TGTGCCAGTAGTTTTCCAGGGGGCGCGGGGTATGGCTACACCTTC.